What follows is one TCR beta chain and its context. Its antigen target is currently unknown. Base qualities were left out, and no much larger clone turns up one base away. Data came from an Illumina HiSeq 1500. The public reads were run again by TCRdb, first through fastp at Q25 and then through MiXCR, and only productive beta chains were kept. Every entry covers one CDR3 protein and lists the most common genes and DNA from its rows. The sample table contains a few hundred thousand distinct CDR3 sequences; only one count was recorded for roughly a sixth of them. The leading ten clones occupy about 12% of the sample. The CDR3 starts with the cysteine, ends with the phenylalanine, and has 15 residues. Solely the CDR3 DNA is kept, with 45 bases framed from the first base. According to the germline V gene, CDR1 reads SGHTA and CDR2 reads FQGNSA. Trimming takes 5 bases from V and 4 bases from J, and the germline ends sit 17 bases apart.

The data were obtained in a study of T cell repertoires in cytomegalovirus infection (dated by TCRdb to the late 2010s). About the full investigation: Donor HLA type was relevant to the analysis, because carriage of CMV infection together with the matching HLA type was indicated by public TCR beta signatures.

Findings and caveats that apply to the study as a whole: The ex vivo response was dominated by HLA-C-restricted CMV-specific TCR beta clonotypes, which also provided the single most frequent clonotype in two of eight donors. Cumulative frequency of public TCR beta family members discriminated carriers of CMV infection plus the relevant HLA type in this cohort and an independent roughly 340-donor cohort.

The receptor was isolated from a human donor in good health (CMV status not recorded). Some clones in this sample may be carry-over from other donors' samples. The V gene is TRBV7-2 and the J gene is TRBJ2-5; the D gene is perhaps TRBD1, on 6 matching bases. Sequencing was done on a sample of PBMCs. The nucleotide sequence is given as TGTGCCAGCAGCCTGACGCCTGGGGGCCGAGAGACCCAGTACTTC. This encodes CASSLTPGGRETQYF.